This TCR beta chain derives from a study of T cells in Graves' hyperthyroidism and ophthalmopathy. Germline assignment: CDR1 LGHNT and CDR2 FRNRAP. V lost 1 base to trimming and J lost 1 base; unmatched junction nucleotides: 9. The CDR3 runs to 18 residues. Authors of the study amplified TCR beta CDR3 regions from RNA transcripts. A set of HTBI primers served as the primers for a first-round RT-PCR of the TCR CDR3. Each CDR3 protein is one row after TCRdb ran MiXCR on the multiplex PCR reads. The table shows about 380,000 distinct CDR3 sequences, with 15% to 20% occurring only once. The TCR was taken from a man aged 18 to 29 with Graves' ophthalmopathy. What was sequenced was blood. J is TRBJ2-5 and V is TRBV12-5; 10 bases agree with TRBD2. CDR3 sequence: CASGLDSLAGAPQETQYF. CDR3 coding DNA: TGTGCTAGTGGTTTGGACTCCCTAGCGGGGGCCCCCCAAGAGACCCAGTACTTC.